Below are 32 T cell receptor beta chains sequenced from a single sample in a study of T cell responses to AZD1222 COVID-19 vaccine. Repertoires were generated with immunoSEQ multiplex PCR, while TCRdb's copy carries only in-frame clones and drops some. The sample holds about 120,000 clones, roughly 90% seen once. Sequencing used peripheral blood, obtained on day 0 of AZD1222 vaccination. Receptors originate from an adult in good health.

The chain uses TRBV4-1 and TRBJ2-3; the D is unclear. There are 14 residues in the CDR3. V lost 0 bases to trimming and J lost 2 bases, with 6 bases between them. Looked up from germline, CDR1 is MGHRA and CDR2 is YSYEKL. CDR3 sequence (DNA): TGCGCCAGCAGCCAAGATGGAGCCACAGATACGCAGTATTTT. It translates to CASSQDGATDTQYF.

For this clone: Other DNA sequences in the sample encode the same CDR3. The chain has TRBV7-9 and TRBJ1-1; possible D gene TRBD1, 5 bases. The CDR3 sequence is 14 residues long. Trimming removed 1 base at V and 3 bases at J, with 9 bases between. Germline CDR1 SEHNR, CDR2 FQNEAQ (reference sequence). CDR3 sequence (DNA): TGTGCCAGCAGCTTAGTAGCGGGGGACACTGAAGCTTTCTTT. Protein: CASSLVAGDTEAFF.

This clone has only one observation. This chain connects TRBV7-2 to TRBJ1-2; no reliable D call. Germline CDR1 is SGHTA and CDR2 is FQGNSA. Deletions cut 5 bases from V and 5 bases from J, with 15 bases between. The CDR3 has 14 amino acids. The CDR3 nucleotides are TGTGCCAGCAGCCCGGTTGTCGGGGTTTATGGCTACACCTTC. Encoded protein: CASSPVVGVYGYTF.

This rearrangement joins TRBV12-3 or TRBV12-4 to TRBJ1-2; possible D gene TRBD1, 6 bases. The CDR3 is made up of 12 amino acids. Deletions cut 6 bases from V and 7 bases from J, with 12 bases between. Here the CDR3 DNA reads TGTGCCAGCAGACAGGGTTCCGTTGGCTACACCTTC. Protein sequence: CASRQGSVGYTF.

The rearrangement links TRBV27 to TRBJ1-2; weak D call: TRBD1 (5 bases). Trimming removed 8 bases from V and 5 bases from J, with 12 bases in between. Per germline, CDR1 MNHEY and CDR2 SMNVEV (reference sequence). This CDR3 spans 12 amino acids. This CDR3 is CASSSGKYGYTF. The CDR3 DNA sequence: TGTGCCAGCTCTTCAGGGAAATATGGCTACACCTTC.

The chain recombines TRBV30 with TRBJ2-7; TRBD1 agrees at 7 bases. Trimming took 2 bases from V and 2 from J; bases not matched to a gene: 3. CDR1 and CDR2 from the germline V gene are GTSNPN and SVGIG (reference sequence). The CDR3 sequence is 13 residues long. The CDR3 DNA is TGTGCCTGGAGTCGGCAGGGGGCCTACGAGCAGTACTTC. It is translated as CAWSRQGAYEQYF.

The CDR3 here is CASSRLRGDQPQHF. The CDR3 coding sequence is TGTGCCAGCAGCAGACTGCGAGGGGATCAGCCCCAGCATTTT. The chain couples TRBV28 to TRBJ1-5; D is possibly TRBD1 (5 bases). Germline V gives CDR1 MDHEN, CDR2 SYDVKM. The CDR3 is 14 amino acids. V was pared by 6 bases and J by 5 bases, with 14 bases between.

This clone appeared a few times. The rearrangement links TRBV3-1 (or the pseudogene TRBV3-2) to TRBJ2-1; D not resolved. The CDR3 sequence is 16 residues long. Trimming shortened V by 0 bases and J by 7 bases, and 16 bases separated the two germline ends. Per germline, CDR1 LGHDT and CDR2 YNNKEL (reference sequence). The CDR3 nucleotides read TGTGCCAGCAGCCAAGAGTCCCCCCAGTTTACGAATGAGCAGTTCTTC. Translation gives CASSQESPQFTNEQFF.

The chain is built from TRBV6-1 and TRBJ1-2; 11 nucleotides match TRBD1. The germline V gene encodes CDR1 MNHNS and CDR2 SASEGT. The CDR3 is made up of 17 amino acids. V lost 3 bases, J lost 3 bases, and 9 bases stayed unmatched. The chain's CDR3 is CASSDPDRGRMDYGYTF. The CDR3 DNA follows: TGTGCCAGCAGTGACCCGGACAGGGGGCGTATGGACTATGGCTACACCTTC.

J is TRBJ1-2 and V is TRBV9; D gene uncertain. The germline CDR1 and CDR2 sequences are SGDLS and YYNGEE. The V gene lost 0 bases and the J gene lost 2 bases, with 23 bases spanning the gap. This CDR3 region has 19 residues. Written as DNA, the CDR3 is TGTGCCAGCAGCGTAGAATGGTACAATCCGCCCGCGGCAAACTATGGCTACACCTTC. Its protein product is CASSVEWYNPPAANYGYTF. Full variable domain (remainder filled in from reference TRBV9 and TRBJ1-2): DSGVTQTPKHLITATGQRVTLRCSPRSGDLSVYWYQQSLDQGLQFLIQYYNGEERAKGNILERFSAQQFPDLHSELNLSSLELGDSALYFCASSVEWYNPPAANYGYTFGSGTRLTVV.

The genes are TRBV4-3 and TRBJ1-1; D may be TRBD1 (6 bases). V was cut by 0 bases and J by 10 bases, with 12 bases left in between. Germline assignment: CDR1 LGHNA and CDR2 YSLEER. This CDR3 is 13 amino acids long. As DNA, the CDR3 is TGCGCCAGCAGCCAAGAGGATGGGGGGCCAGCTTTCTTT. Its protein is CASSQEDGGPAFF.

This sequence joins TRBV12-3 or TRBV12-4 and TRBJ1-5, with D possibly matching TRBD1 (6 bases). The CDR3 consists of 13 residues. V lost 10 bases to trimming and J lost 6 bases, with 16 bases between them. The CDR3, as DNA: TGTGCCACCATTGACAGGATCGGTCAGCCCCAGCATTTT. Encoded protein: CATIDRIGQPQHF.

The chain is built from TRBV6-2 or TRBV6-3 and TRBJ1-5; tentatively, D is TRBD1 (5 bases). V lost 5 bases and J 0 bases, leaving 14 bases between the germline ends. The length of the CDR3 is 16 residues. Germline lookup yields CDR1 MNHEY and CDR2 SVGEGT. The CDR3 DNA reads TGTGCCAGCAGTGGGACGCGGGGATATAGCAATCAGCCCCAGCATTTT. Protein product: CASSGTRGYSNQPQHF.

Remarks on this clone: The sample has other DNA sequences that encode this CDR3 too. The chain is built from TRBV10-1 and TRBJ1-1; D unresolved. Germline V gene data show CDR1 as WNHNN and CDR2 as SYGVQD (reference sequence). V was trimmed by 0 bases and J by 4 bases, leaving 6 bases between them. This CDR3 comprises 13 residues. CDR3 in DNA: TGCGCCAGCAGTGAGTCAGGTGGCACTGAAGCTTTCTTT. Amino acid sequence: CASSESGGTEAFF.

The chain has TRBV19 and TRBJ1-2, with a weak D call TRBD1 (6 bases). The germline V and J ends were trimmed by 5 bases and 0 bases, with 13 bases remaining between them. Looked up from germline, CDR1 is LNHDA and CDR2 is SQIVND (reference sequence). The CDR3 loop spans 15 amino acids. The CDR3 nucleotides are TGTGCCAGTAGTCCTAGGGACACCTCTAACTATGGCTACACCTTC. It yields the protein CASSPRDTSNYGYTF. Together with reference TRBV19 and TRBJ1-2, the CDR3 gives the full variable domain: DGGITQSPKYLFRKEGQNVTLSCEQNLNHDAMYWYRQDPGQGLRLIYYSQIVNDFQKGDIAEGYSVSREKKESFPLTVTSAQKNPTAFYLCASSPRDTSNYGYTFGSGTRLTVV.

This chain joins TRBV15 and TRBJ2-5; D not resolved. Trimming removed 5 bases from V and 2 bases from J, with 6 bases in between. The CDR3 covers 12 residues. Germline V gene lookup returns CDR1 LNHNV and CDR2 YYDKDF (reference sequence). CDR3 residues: CATSYPQETQYF. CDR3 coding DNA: TGTGCCACCAGCTATCCTCAAGAGACCCAGTACTTC. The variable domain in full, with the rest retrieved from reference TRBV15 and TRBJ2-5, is DAMVIQNPRYQVTQFGKPVTLSCSQTLNHNVMYWYQQKSSQAPKLLFHYYDKDFNNEADTPDNFQSRRPNTSFCFLDIRSPGLGDTAMYLCATSYPQETQYFGPGTRLLVL.

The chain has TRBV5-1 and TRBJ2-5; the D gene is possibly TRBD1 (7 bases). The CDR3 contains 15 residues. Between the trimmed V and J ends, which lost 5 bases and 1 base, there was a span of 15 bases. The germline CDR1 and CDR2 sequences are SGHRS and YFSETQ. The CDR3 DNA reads TGCGCCAGCAGTGAACAGGGGAGGCTCCAAGAGACCCAGTACTTC. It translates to CASSEQGRLQETQYF.

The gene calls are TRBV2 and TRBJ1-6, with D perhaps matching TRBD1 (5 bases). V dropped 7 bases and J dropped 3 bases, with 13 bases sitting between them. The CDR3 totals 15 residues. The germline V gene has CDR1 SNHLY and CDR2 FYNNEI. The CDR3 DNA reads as TGTGCCAGCACCTCGGAGGGGAGCTATAATTCACCCCTCCACTTT. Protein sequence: CASTSEGSYNSPLHF.

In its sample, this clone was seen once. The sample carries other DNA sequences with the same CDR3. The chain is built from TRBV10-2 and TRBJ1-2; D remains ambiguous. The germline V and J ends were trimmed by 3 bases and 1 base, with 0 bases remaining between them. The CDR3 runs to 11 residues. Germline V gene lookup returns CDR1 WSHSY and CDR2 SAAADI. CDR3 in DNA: TGCGCCAGCAGTGATAACTATGGCTACACCTTC. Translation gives CASSDNYGYTF.

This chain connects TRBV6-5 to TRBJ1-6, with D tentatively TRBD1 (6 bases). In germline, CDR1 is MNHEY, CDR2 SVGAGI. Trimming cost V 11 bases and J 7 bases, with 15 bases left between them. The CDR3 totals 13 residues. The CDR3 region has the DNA TGTGCCGGGGGGGCCCAGGGGAATTCACCCCTCCACTTT. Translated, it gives CAGGAQGNSPLHF.

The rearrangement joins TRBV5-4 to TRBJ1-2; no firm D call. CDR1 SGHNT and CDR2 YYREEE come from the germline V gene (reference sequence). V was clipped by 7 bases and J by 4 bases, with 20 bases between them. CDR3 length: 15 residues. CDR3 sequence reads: CASALGLEDAYGYTF. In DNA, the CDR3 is TGTGCCAGCGCCCTCGGGTTGGAGGATGCCTATGGCTACACCTTC.

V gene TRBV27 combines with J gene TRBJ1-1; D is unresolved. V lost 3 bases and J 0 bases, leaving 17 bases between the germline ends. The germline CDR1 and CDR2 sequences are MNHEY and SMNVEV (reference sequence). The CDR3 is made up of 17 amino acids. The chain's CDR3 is CASSFKAEGRVNTEAFF. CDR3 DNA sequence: TGTGCCAGCAGTTTTAAGGCCGAGGGTCGGGTGAACACTGAAGCTTTCTTT.

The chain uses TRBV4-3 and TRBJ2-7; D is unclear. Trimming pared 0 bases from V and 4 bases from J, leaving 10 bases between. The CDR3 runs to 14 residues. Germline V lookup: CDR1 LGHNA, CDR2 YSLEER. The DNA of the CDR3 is TGCGCCAGCAGCCAAGATCACGGTAATTACGAGCAGTACTTC. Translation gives CASSQDHGNYEQYF.

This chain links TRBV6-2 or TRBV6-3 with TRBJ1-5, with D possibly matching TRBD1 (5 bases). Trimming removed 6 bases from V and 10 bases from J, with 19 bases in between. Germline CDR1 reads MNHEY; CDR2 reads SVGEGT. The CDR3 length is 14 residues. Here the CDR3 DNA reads TGTGCCAGCAGCGGGACCCAGCGTTATCGCCCCCAGCATTTT. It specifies CASSGTQRYRPQHF.

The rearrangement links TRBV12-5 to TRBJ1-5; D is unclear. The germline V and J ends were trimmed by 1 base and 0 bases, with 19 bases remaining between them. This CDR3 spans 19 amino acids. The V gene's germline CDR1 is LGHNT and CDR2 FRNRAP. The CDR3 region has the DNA TGTGCTAGTGGTTTGGCTCAAACCGGAATCCAATATAGCAATCAGCCCCAGCATTTT. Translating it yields CASGLAQTGIQYSNQPQHF.

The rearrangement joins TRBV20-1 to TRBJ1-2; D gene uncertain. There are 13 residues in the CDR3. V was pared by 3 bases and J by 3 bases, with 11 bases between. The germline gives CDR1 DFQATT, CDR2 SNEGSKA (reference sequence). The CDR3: CSASGRGDYGYTF. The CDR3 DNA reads TGCAGTGCTAGTGGGCGGGGAGACTATGGCTACACCTTC.

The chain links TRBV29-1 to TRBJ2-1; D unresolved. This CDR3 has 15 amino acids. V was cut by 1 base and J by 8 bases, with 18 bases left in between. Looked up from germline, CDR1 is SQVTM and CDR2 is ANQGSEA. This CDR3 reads CSVEGERDGMDEQFF. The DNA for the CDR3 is TGCAGCGTTGAAGGTGAAAGGGATGGGATGGATGAGCAGTTCTTC.

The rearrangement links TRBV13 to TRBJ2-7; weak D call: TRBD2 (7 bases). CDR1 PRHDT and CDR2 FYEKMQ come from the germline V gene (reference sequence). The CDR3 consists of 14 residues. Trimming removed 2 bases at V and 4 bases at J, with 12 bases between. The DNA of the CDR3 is TGTGCCAGCAGCTTACGGGGGGCCAGGTACGAGCAGTACTTC. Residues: CASSLRGARYEQYF. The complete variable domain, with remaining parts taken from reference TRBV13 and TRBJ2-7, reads AAGVIQSPRHLIKEKRETATLKCYPIPRHDTVYWYQQGPGQDPQFLISFYEKMQSDKGSIPDRFSAQQFSDYHSELNMSSLELGDSALYFCASSLRGARYEQYFGPGTRLTVT.

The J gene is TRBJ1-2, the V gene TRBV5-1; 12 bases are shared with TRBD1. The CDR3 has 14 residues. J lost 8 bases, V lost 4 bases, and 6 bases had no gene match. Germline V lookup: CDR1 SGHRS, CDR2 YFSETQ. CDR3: CASSKGQGAPGYTF. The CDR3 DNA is TGCGCCAGCAGCAAGGGACAGGGGGCGCCAGGCTACACCTTC.

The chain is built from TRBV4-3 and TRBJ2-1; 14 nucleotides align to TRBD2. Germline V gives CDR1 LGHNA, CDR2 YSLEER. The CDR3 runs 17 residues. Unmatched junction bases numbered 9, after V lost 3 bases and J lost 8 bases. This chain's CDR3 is CASSQRGTSGSGDEQFF. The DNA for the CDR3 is TGCGCCAGCAGCCAGAGGGGGACTAGCGGGAGTGGAGATGAGCAGTTCTTC.

CDR3 residues: CATSDSGQNTEAFF. As DNA, the CDR3 is TGTGCCACCAGTGACTCGGGACAGAACACTGAAGCTTTCTTT. The J gene is TRBJ1-1, the V gene TRBV24-1; a possible D gene is TRBD1 (6 bases). Germline V CDR1 and CDR2: KGHDR, SFDVKD. Trimming removed 4 bases from V and 1 base from J, with 9 bases in between. The CDR3 has 14 amino acids.

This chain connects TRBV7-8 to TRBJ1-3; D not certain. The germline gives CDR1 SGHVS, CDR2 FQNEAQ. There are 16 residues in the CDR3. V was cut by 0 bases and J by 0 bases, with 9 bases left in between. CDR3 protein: CASSLAGHSSGNTIYF. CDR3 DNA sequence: TGTGCCAGCAGCTTAGCAGGGCACAGCTCTGGAAACACCATATATTTT.